These 32 T cell receptor beta chains came from one sample sequenced in a study of T cells expressing NK-cell markers. TCRdb re-called the 5' RACE reads and shows each CDR3 protein once, DNA omitted. Its listing shows about 32,000 distinct CDR3 sequences. Sequences were obtained from blood T cells: a sorted CD56 or NKG2C T cell subset, CD4+ or CD8+ T cells, or bulk PBMC T cells (not recorded which). The receptors derive from a woman aged 18 to 69 in good health.

The V and J genes are TRBV3-1 and TRBJ2-7. CDR1 is LGHDT and CDR2 is YNNKEL in the germline V gene (reference sequence). CDR3 length equals 13 residues. The CDR3 region is CASSQDPGYEQYF.

The genes are TRBV7-3 and TRBJ2-3. The CDR3 runs 15 residues. CDR1 and CDR2 from the germline V gene are SGHTA and FQGTGA. CDR3 sequence reads: CASSPGGGITDTQYF.

V usage is TRBV15 and J usage is TRBJ2-4. Germline CDR1 and CDR2: LNHNV and YYDKDF (reference sequence). The CDR3 has 12 residues. CDR3 loop: CATSRDLNIQYF.

This CDR3 is CATSSLASGYNEQFF. The rearrangement links TRBV24-1 to TRBJ2-1; as DNA is missing, the TRBD2 call by TCRdb cannot be tested. The V gene's germline CDR1 is KGHDR and CDR2 SFDVKD. The CDR3 is 15 residues long.

The chain employs TRBV12-3 or TRBV12-4 and TRBJ1-1. This CDR3 is built from 14 residues. The CDR3 region is CASSLAALNTEAFF.

The genes are TRBV27 and TRBJ2-3; the D call of TRBD1 rests on TCRdb alone, since no DNA is present to check it. This CDR3 is 17 amino acids long. CDR1 is MNHEY, CDR2 SMNVEV, per germline (reference sequence). CDR3 residues: CASSLYPGATSTDTQYF.

The chain is built from TRBV7-9 and TRBJ2-1; absent DNA, TCRdb's TRBD2 call cannot be checked. Germline V gene data show CDR1 as SEHNR and CDR2 as FQNEAQ (reference sequence). The CDR3 has 15 residues. CDR3: CASSLELAGINEQFF.

This chain connects TRBV7-9 to TRBJ2-1. This CDR3 contains 11 residues. Germline CDR1 and CDR2: SEHNR and FQNEAQ (reference sequence). This chain's CDR3 is CASRKVNEQFF.

This rearrangement joins TRBV18 to TRBJ2-7; TCRdb selects TRBD1, and the lack of DNA leaves this call unchecked. Germline values: CDR1 KGHSH, CDR2 LQKENI. The CDR3 runs to 18 residues. The CDR3 here is CASSPPTLGTKSGYEQYF.

V is TRBV12-3 or TRBV12-4 and J is TRBJ2-7; lacking DNA, the TRBD2 call made by TCRdb goes unchecked. The CDR3 extends over 16 amino acids. The CDR3 reads CASSLEGLAGAYEQYF.

The chain links TRBV29-1 to TRBJ2-2. The germline gives CDR1 SQVTM, CDR2 ANQGSEA. CDR3 length equals 15 residues. The CDR3 sequence: CSVEGYGGDTGELFF.

This chain connects TRBV7-3 to TRBJ2-7; TCRdb proposes TRBD2, but this gene call is untestable without DNA. Per the germline V gene, CDR1 is SGHTA and CDR2 is FQGTGA. This CDR3 has 15 residues. CDR3 amino acids: CASSWTSGSNYEQYF.

V and J are TRBV15 and TRBJ2-3; absent DNA, TCRdb's TRBD1 call cannot be checked. Germline-derived CDR1 and CDR2 are LNHNV and YYDKDF (reference sequence). This CDR3 region has 16 residues. The CDR3 reads CATSRDRAGATDTQYF.

This rearrangement joins TRBV19 to TRBJ2-1; lacking DNA, the TRBD1 call made by TCRdb goes unchecked. Germline V gene data show CDR1 as LNHDA and CDR2 as SQIVND (reference sequence). This CDR3 spans 17 amino acids. The CDR3 region is CASSPIPPGVNHNEQFF.

The chain uses TRBV5-5 and TRBJ2-7; TCRdb calls TRBD2, which cannot be checked without DNA. The CDR3 consists of 14 residues. CDR1 and CDR2 (germline): SGHKS, YYEKEE (reference sequence). The CDR3 protein is CASSQGLGTYEQYF.

The chain recombines TRBV12-3 or TRBV12-4 with TRBJ1-1; without DNA, the TCRdb call of TRBD1 cannot be checked. The CDR3 spans 12 residues. This CDR3 reads CASSSRQGEAFF.

The chain joins TRBV2 to TRBJ2-1; TCRdb indicates TRBD1, and absent DNA this call remains unverified. CDR1 is SNHLY and CDR2 is FYNNEI in the germline V gene. The CDR3 covers 12 residues. The CDR3 loop reads CASSLIGDEQFF. Looking up the rest from reference TRBV2 and TRBJ2-1 gives the full variable domain: EPEVTQTPSHQVTQMGQEVILRCVPISNHLYFYWYRQILGQKVEFLVSFYNNEISEKSEIFDDQFSVERPDGSNFTLKIRSTKLEDSAMYFCASSLIGDEQFFGPGTRLTVL.

The chain employs TRBV7-9 and TRBJ2-7; lacking DNA, the TRBD2 call made by TCRdb goes unchecked. The CDR3 consists of 16 residues. CDR1 is SEHNR and CDR2 is FQNEAQ in the germline V gene (reference sequence). The CDR3 loop reads CASSLQPGLEEYEQYF.

The gene calls are TRBV29-1 and TRBJ2-3; without DNA, the TCRdb call of TRBD2 cannot be checked. CDR3 size: 16 residues. Germline CDR1 SQVTM, CDR2 ANQGSEA. CDR3: CSVAGLAGVYGDTQYF.

V gene TRBV7-2 combines with J gene TRBJ2-7. Germline-derived CDR1 and CDR2 are SGHTA and FQGNSA. This CDR3 spans 14 amino acids. The CDR3 reads CASSSDSSSYEQYF.

This chain connects TRBV15 to TRBJ2-1; TCRdb gives TRBD1 as the D gene, but with no DNA this cannot be confirmed. The CDR3 sequence is 15 residues long. Germline assignment: CDR1 LNHNV and CDR2 YYDKDF (reference sequence). This chain's CDR3 is CATSRDRGGGNEQFF.

The V and J genes are TRBV13 and TRBJ1-1; TCRdb indicates TRBD1, and absent DNA this call remains unverified. This CDR3 contains 13 residues. Germline CDR1 PRHDT, CDR2 FYEKMQ (reference sequence). CDR3 sequence: CASSRRGPPEAFF.

The rearrangement joins TRBV5-1 to TRBJ2-1; lacking DNA, the TRBD2 call made by TCRdb goes unchecked. CDR1 is SGHRS and CDR2 is YFSETQ in the germline V gene. The CDR3 runs 15 residues. CDR3 region: CASSPGTSGDNEQFF.

The chain joins TRBV5-1 to TRBJ2-1. Germline CDR1 SGHRS, CDR2 YFSETQ. The CDR3 spans 15 residues. This CDR3 is CASSPHGSSYNEQFF.

The V and J genes are TRBV7-9 and TRBJ2-3; TCRdb designates TRBD2, a call that cannot be tested without DNA. Germline CDR1 is SEHNR and CDR2 is FQNEAQ (reference sequence). This CDR3 region has 12 residues. CDR3 protein: CATTTSTDTQYF.

The chain couples TRBV3-1 to TRBJ2-7; lacking DNA, the TRBD2 call made by TCRdb goes unchecked. This CDR3 has 13 amino acids. The germline V gene encodes CDR1 LGHDT and CDR2 YNNKEL (reference sequence). CDR3 in amino acids: CASSEGASYEQYF.

The chain uses TRBV2 and TRBJ1-5; TCRdb's D gene call, TRBD1, goes unchecked for lack of DNA. The CDR3 loop spans 17 amino acids. Germline V gene lookup returns CDR1 SNHLY and CDR2 FYNNEI. This CDR3 is CASRAGTGSFYNQPQHF.

This chain connects TRBV27 to TRBJ2-7; TCRdb returns TRBD1, unconfirmable since there is no DNA. CDR1 MNHEY and CDR2 SMNVEV come from the germline V gene (reference sequence). The CDR3 runs to 15 residues. The CDR3 protein is CASSPSGRTLHEQYF.

CDR3 loop: CASSKDRAHEQYF. The V and J genes are TRBV12-3 or TRBV12-4 and TRBJ2-7; the TCRdb D gene call, TRBD1, has no DNA to confirm it. The CDR3 extends over 13 amino acids.

The CDR3 protein is CASSQEAGLAGVISSYEQYF. The J gene is TRBJ2-7, the V gene TRBV4-1; the D call from TCRdb, TRBD2, cannot be confirmed without DNA. This CDR3 has 20 amino acids. Germline V gene data show CDR1 as MGHRA and CDR2 as YSYEKL.

The J gene is TRBJ2-3, the V gene TRBV20-1. The CDR3 is made up of 17 amino acids. CDR1 is DFQATT, CDR2 SNEGSKA, per germline (reference sequence). CDR3: CSARDLVMRPGTDTQYF.

The V call is TRBV7-6, the J call TRBJ2-1; TCRdb reports TRBD2, a call that lacks DNA to check it against. Germline V gene data show CDR1 as SGHVS and CDR2 as FNYEAQ. The CDR3 runs 15 residues. The CDR3 region is CASRLSVAGVDEQFF.